This TCR beta chain was captured by sequencing in a study of regulatory T cells in long-lasting Graves disease. Overall study results and limits: Preferential use of TRBV28, TRBJ1-2 and TRBJ2-5 was seen in persistent disease. New patients shared 750 to 1,000 public clonotypes, fewer than the approximately 2,500 shared by persistent patients.

The CDR3 has 14 residues. Trimming took 4 bases from V and 8 from J; bases not matched to a gene: 9. Arm-PCR with iRepertoire HTBI primers amplified the CDR3 regions for these TCR beta libraries. A single record per CDR3 protein comes from TCRdb applying MiXCR to the multiplex PCR reads. The sample holds approximately 480,000 distinct CDR3 sequences, around 16% seen once. This clonotype has at least ten counts. Its antigen remains unidentified. Time point noted: newly diagnosed GD, antithyroid drugs for less than 3 months. TCR sequences were obtained from RNA taken from PBMCs. Graves' disease diagnosis was established per American Thyroid Association guidelines. Staff drew roughly 10 milliliters of peripheral blood into EDTA tubes. These data also featured in a second study, about T cells in Graves' hyperthyroidism and ophthalmopathy.

This material consisted of peripheral blood mononuclear cells (PBMCs), taken at new diagnosis, from a patient treated with antithyroid drugs. The chain has TRBV12-3 or TRBV12-4 and TRBJ2-3, with 7 nucleotides matching TRBD1. The receptor was derived from a middle-aged man with Graves disease. CDR3 residues: CASSYNRGSGTQYF. Here the CDR3 DNA reads TGTGCCAGCAGTTATAACAGGGGATCGGGTACGCAGTATTTT.